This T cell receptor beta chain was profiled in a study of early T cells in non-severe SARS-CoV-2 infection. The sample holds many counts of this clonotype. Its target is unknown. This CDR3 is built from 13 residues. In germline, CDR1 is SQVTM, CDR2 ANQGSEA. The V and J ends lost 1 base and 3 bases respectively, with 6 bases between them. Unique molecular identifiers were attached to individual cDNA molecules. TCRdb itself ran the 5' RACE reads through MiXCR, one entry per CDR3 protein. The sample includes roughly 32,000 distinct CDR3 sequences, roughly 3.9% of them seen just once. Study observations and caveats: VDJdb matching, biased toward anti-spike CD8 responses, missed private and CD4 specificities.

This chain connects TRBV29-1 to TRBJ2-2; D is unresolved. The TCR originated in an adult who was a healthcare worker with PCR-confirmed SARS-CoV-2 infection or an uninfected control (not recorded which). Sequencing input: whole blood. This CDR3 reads CSVEVGYTGELFF. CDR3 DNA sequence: TGCAGCGTTGAAGTCGGGTACACCGGGGAGCTGTTTTTT.